Listed below are T cell receptor beta chains from one sample, sequenced in a study of blood T cell repertoires in COVID-19. TCRdb's table, derived via immunoSEQ multiplex PCR, lists solely in-frame clones and lacks some. The sample consists of just under 40,000 clones, 65% to 90% of them appearing once. The source material was peripheral blood. The receptor set was obtained from a human donor in a cohort sampled during active COVID-19. Each CDR3 is given with its conserved first and last residue.

TRBV29-1 CSVDGPSLAYGYTF
TRBV19 CASSTGSVPYEQYF
TRBV11-2 CASSLGAGGARELFF
TRBV29-1 CSVVAGGEQYF
TRBV21-1 CASSGPGQFLSNQPQHF
TRBV7-2 CASSPHFAATGELFF
TRBV7-2 CASSFATGGNEQYF
TRBV6-5 CASSYPGTYEQYF
TRBV9 CASSGSGHTDTQYF
TRBV6-2/TRBV6-3 CASSNRDRGYQETQYF
TRBV18 CASSPTGQRTDTQYF
TRBV3-1/TRBV3-2 CASSQVEEGARTEAFF
TRBV7-9 CASSPSLDTQYF
TRBV19 CASSRQGPLNYGYTF
TRBV5-5 CASSLGQGANTGELFF
TRBV6-2/TRBV6-3 CASSFTGDSNQPQHF
TRBV10-1 CASTLPLGDTEAFF
TRBV28 CATTRVPSNEKLFF
TRBV5-1 CASSLVLGDNTGELFF
TRBV19 CASSMGRGGWRAFF
TRBV5-1 CATRDRGNTGELFF
TRBV27 CASSLDRDGGYTF
TRBV7-6 CASSSRRETSEQYF
TRBV24-1 CATSESSYNEQFF
TRBV6-2/TRBV6-3 CASSQHDSYEQYF
TRBV30 CAWSVLRLTGELFF